This T cell receptor (beta chain) was sequenced during a study of spatial heterogeneity in lung cancer. The wider study: The count of detected beta-chain sequences consistently exceeded that of alpha-chain sequences.

Findings and caveats of the study: Among blood samples, ubiquitous expanded tumor TCRs appeared more at resection than at follow-up.

MiXCR was run by TCRdb on the 5' RACE reads, yielding one entry per CDR3 protein. This sample has tens of thousands of distinct CDR3 sequences, with 7% found just once. Documented time point: sample taken at primary tumor resection. Untreated early-stage non-small cell lung cancer patients, approximately 76 in total, were the donors. Unsorted whole RNA from tumor, nontumor lung or frozen PBMC underwent sequencing. This clonotype was counted many times. Its antigen is undetermined. V was pared by 5 bases and J by 1 base, with 11 bases between. CDR3 length: 14 amino acids. Germline loops: CDR1 MNHEY, CDR2 SVGAGI.

This sequence joins TRBV6-5 and TRBJ1-1; D might be TRBD1 (6 bases). Sequencing used PBMCs, obtained at surgery. The sequence was obtained from a male donor with early-stage non-small cell lung cancer. The CDR3 sequence: CASSADSWNTEAFF. CDR3 DNA sequence: TGTGCCAGCAGTGCGGACAGCTGGAACACTGAAGCTTTCTTT.